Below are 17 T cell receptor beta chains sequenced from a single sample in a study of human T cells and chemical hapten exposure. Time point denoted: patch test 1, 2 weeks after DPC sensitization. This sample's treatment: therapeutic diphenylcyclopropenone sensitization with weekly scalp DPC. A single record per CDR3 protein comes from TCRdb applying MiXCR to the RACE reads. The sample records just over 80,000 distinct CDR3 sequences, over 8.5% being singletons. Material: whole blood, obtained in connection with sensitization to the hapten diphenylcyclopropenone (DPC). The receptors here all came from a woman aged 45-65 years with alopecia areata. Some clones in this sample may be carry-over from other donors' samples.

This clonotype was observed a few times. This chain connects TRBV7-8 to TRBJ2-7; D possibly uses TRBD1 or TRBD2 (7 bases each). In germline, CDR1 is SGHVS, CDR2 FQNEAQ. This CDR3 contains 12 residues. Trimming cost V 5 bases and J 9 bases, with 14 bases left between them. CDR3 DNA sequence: TGTGCCAGCAGCCCAGGGGGGGACGGGCAGTACTTC. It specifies CASSPGGDGQYF.

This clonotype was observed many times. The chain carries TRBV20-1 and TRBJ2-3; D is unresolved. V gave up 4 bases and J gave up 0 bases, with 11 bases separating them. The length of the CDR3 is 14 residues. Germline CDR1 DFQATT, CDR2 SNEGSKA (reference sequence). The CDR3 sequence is CSANFRRSTDTQYF. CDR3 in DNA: TGCAGTGCTAATTTTAGGAGAAGCACAGATACGCAGTATTTT.

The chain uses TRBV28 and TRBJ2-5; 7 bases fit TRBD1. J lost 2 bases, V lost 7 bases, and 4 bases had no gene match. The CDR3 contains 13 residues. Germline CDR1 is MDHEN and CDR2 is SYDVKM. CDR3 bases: TGTGCCAGCAATACCAGGGGGCAAGAGACCCAGTACTTC. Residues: CASNTRGQETQYF.

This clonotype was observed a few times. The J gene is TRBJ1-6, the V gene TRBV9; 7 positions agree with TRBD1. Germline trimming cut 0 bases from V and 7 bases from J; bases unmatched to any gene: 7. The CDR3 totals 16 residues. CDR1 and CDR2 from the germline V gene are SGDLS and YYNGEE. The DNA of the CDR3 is TGTGCCAGCAGCGTAGGGGACAGTATACAGAATTCACCCCTCCACTTT. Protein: CASSVGDSIQNSPLHF.

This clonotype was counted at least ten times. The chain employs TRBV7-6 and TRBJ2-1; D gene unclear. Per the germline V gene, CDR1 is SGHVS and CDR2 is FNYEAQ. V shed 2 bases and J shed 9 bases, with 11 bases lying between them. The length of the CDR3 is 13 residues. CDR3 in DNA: TGTGCCAGCAGCTTATGGGCCATCGGTGAGCAGTTCTTC. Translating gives CASSLWAIGEQFF.

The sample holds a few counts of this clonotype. CDR3: CSVYTGVTTGELFF. The CDR3 DNA follows: TGCAGCGTTTATACAGGGGTGACCACCGGGGAGCTGTTTTTT. The chain is built from TRBV29-1 and TRBJ2-2; TRBD1 aligns across 7 bases. V was clipped by 5 bases and J by 4 bases; unmatched bases: 7. Germline CDR1 SQVTM, CDR2 ANQGSEA. This CDR3 contains 14 residues.

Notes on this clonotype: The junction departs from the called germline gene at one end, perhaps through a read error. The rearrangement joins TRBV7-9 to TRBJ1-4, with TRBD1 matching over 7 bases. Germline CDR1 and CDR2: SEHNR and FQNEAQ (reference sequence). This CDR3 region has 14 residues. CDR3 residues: CAGSRQGMDEKLFF. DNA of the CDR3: TGTGCCGGCAGCCGACAGGGAATGGATGAAAAACTGTTTTTT.

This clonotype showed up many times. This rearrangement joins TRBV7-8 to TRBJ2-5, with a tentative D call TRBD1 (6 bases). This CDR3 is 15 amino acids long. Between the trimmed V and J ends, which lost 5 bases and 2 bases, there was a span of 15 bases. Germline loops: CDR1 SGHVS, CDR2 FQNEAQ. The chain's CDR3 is CASSPGWGRQETQYF. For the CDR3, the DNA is TGTGCCAGCAGCCCGGGGTGGGGGCGACAAGAGACCCAGTACTTC.

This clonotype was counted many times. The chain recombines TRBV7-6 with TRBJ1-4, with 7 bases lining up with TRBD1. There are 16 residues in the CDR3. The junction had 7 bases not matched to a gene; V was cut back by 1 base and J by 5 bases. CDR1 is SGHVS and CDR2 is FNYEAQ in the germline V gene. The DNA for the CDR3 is TGTGCCAGCAGCTTAGGAGGCGCCAGGGGGAATGAAAAACTGTTTTTT. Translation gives CASSLGGARGNEKLFF.

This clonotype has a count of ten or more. The CDR3 spells CASSPRYSGLSYNEQFF. CDR3 in DNA: TGTGCCAGCAGCCCACGTTATAGCGGGCTTTCCTACAATGAGCAGTTCTTC. This chain links TRBV7-6 with TRBJ2-1; 7 bases are a match to TRBD2. The germline gives CDR1 SGHVS, CDR2 FNYEAQ. V was clipped by 5 bases and J by 1 base; unmatched bases: 11. This CDR3 has 17 amino acids.

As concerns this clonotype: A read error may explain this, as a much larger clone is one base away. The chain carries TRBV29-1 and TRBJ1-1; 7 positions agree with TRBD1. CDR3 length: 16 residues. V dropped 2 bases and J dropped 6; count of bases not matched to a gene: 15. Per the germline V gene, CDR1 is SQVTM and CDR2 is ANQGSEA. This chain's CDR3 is CSVERAGGCSSAEAFF. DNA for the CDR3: TGCAGCGTTGAAAGGGCAGGGGGGTGCAGTTCCGCTGAAGCTTTCTTT.

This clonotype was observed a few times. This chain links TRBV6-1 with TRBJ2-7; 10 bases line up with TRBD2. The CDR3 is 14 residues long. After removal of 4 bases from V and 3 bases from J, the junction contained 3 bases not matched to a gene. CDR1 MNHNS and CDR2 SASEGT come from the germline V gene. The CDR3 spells CASSASGSRYEQYF. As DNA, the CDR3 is TGTGCCAGCAGTGCTAGCGGGAGTCGCTACGAGCAGTACTTC.

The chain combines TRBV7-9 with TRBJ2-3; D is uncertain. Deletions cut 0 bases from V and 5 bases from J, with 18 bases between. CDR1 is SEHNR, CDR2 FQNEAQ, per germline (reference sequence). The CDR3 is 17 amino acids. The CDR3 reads CASSLAGRGAGRDTQYF. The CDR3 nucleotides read TGTGCCAGCAGCTTAGCGGGTAGAGGAGCCGGTCGAGATACGCAGTATTTT.

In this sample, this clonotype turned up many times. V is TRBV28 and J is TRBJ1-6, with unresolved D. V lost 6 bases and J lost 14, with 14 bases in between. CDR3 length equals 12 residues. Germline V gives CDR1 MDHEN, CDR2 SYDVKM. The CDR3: CASRDTGLTLHF. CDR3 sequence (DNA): TGTGCCAGCAGAGATACGGGTCTCACCCTCCACTTT.

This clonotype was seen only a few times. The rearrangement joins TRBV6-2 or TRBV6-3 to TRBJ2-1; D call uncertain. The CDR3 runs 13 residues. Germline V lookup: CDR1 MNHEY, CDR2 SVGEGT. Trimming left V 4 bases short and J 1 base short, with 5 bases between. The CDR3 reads CASSSPSYNEQFF. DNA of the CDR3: TGTGCCAGCAGTTCCCCTTCCTACAATGAGCAGTTCTTC.

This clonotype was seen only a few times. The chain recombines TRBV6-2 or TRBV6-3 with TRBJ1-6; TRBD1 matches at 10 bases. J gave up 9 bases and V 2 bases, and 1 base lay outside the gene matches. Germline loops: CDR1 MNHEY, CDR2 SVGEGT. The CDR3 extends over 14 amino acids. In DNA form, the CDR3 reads TGTGCCAGCAGTTACCGGGACAGGGGTTCACCCCTCCACTTT. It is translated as CASSYRDRGSPLHF.

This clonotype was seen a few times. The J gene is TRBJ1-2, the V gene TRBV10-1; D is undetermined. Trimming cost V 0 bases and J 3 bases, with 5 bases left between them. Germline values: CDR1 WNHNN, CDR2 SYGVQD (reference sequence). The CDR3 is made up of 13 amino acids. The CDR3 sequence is CASSESPDYGYTF. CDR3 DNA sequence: TGCGCCAGCAGTGAGTCTCCGGACTATGGCTACACCTTC.